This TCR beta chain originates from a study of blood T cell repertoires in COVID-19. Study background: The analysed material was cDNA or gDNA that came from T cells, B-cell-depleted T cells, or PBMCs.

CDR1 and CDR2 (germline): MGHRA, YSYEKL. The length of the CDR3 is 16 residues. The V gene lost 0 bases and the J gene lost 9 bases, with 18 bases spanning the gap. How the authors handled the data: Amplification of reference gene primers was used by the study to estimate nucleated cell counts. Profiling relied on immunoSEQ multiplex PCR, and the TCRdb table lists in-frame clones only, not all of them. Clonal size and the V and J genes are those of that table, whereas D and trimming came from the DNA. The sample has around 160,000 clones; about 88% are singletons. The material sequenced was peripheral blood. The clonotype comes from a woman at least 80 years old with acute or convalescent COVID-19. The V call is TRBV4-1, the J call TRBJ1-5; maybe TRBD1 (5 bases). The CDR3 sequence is CASSQDSLGGSGPQHF. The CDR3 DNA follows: TGCGCCAGCAGCCAAGATTCCCTCGGGGGTTCGGGGCCCCAGCATTTT.